Below are 20 T cell receptor beta chains sequenced from a single sample in a study of shared clonotypes between healthy human individuals. Assay: immunoSEQ multiplex PCR; the TCRdb copy retains only in-frame clones and omits some. The table includes approximately 2.5 million clones, 93% detected once. Sequenced material: naive CD4+ T cells from PBMCs. Subset: CD45RA+ positively selected. These receptors all stem from a man aged 18-30 years in good health. Some clones in this sample may be carry-over from other donors' samples.

The rearrangement links TRBV10-3 to TRBJ1-5; D may be TRBD1 (6 bases). Trimming removed 10 bases from V and 5 bases from J, with 15 bases in between. CDR1 is ENHRY, CDR2 SYGVKD, per germline. This CDR3 is built from 13 residues. This chain's CDR3 is CASDSGGDQPQHF. DNA for the CDR3: TGTGCCAGCGATTCTGGGGGCGATCAGCCCCAGCATTTT.

V and J are TRBV5-1 and TRBJ2-1, with 10 nucleotides matching TRBD2. Germline CDR1 is SGHRS and CDR2 is YFSETQ. V was pared by 3 bases and J by 3 bases, with 3 bases of the junction left unmatched. This CDR3 region has 15 residues. The CDR3 reads CASSSGLARYNEQFF. The CDR3 nucleotides are TGCGCCAGCAGCTCGGGACTAGCGCGCTACAATGAGCAGTTCTTC.

The gene calls are TRBV28 and TRBJ1-5, with D unresolved. The germline V and J ends were trimmed by 5 bases and 7 bases, with 12 bases remaining between them. The germline V gene has CDR1 MDHEN and CDR2 SYDVKM. The CDR3 sequence is 13 residues long. The CDR3 DNA reads TGTGCCAGCAGTCAGGTGGTGCACCAGCCCCAGCATTTT. Its translation is CASSQVVHQPQHF.

In the case of this clone: Different DNA sequences within this sample yield the same CDR3. The chain links TRBV5-1 to TRBJ2-1, with D perhaps TRBD1 (5 bases). CDR1 and CDR2 (germline): SGHRS, YFSETQ. The V and J ends lost 4 bases and 4 bases respectively, with 12 bases between them. This CDR3 spans 14 amino acids. The CDR3 region is CASSPDSGYNEQFF. In DNA, the CDR3 is TGCGCCAGCAGCCCCGATTCAGGGTACAATGAGCAGTTCTTC.

The chain employs TRBV15 and TRBJ1-2; 9 bases agree with TRBD1. Germline CDR1 reads LNHNV; CDR2 reads YYDKDF (reference sequence). CDR3 length: 16 residues. After removal of 5 bases from V and 4 bases from J, the junction contained 11 bases not matched to a gene. The CDR3 protein is CATSRRQQGAGYGYTF. Here the CDR3 DNA reads TGTGCCACCAGCCGAAGACAACAGGGGGCGGGCTATGGCTACACCTTC.

The CDR3, as DNA: TGTGCCAGCAGCTTCGGGACCGCCGTAATCTACGAGCAGTACTTC. It codes for CASSFGTAVIYEQYF. The chain employs TRBV7-2 and TRBJ2-7; TRBD1 or TRBD2 may be the D gene (5 bases each). The germline gives CDR1 SGHTA, CDR2 FQGNSA. With 3 bases removed from V and 3 bases from J, the gap between germline ends came to 15 bases. This CDR3 has 15 amino acids.

The V call is TRBV4-1, the J call TRBJ1-2; TRBD1 matches 9 bases. Germline-derived CDR1 and CDR2 are MGHRA and YSYEKL. Losses at the gene ends were 5 bases for V and 7 bases for J; bases not matched to a gene: 11. This CDR3 comprises 15 residues. The chain's CDR3 is CASSATAQGARGYTF. In DNA, the CDR3 is TGCGCCAGCAGCGCCACTGCACAGGGGGCCCGTGGCTACACCTTC.

The CDR3 sequence is CASSSLTGRNYEQYF. CDR3 sequence (DNA): TGTGCCAGCAGTTCACTGACAGGACGGAACTACGAGCAGTACTTC. The J gene is TRBJ2-7, the V gene TRBV6-5; possible D gene TRBD1, 6 bases. The CDR3 length is 15 residues. Trimming took off 4 bases at V and 3 bases at J, with 16 bases between the two ends. Germline V lookup: CDR1 MNHEY, CDR2 SVGAGI.

CDR3 in DNA: TGTGCCAGCAGCCCAGGACAGGGGCCACCGGGTGGCTACACCTTC. This codes for CASSPGQGPPGGYTF. The rearrangement uses TRBV28 and TRBJ1-2, with 9 bases lining up with TRBD1. The CDR3 runs 15 residues. J was trimmed by 7 bases and V by 6 bases; bases with no gene match: 12. Germline CDR1 reads MDHEN; CDR2 reads SYDVKM.

The CDR3 region is CATSSSGSSTDTQYF. The DNA for the CDR3 is TGTGCCACCAGCAGTTCCGGTTCTAGCACAGATACGCAGTATTTT. The chain uses TRBV15 and TRBJ2-3; no definite D call. The V end was cut by 3 bases, the J end by 0 bases, with 10 bases between. The CDR3 spans 15 residues. Germline CDR1 and CDR2: LNHNV and YYDKDF (reference sequence).

The genes are TRBV7-2 and TRBJ1-1; D is unclear. The CDR3 loop spans 14 amino acids. Trimming pared 5 bases from V and 0 bases from J, leaving 10 bases between. Germline CDR1 and CDR2: SGHTA and FQGNSA. The CDR3 nucleotides read TGTGCCAGCAGCCCTCAAGTGGTGAACACTGAAGCTTTCTTT. Amino acids: CASSPQVVNTEAFF.

V usage is TRBV6-1 and J usage is TRBJ1-2; TRBD1 aligns across 8 bases. Germline V gene sequence: CDR1 MNHNS, CDR2 SASEGT. V trimming: 3 bases; J trimming: 8 bases; junction bases outside the gene matches: 11. The length of the CDR3 is 15 residues. CDR3: CASSDQGAGGSGYTF. The CDR3 DNA follows: TGTGCCAGCAGTGATCAGGGGGCGGGGGGCTCCGGCTACACCTTC.

The rearrangement joins TRBV30 to TRBJ1-1; D might be TRBD1 (5 bases). This CDR3 has 16 amino acids. V was pared by 0 bases and J by 1 base, with 15 bases between. Germline assignment: CDR1 GTSNPN and CDR2 SVGIG (reference sequence). This CDR3 reads CAWSVRGGGQNTEAFF. CDR3 coding DNA: TGTGCCTGGAGTGTACGTGGGGGAGGGCAGAACACTGAAGCTTTCTTT.

This chain links TRBV10-3 with TRBJ1-2; no clear D. This CDR3 is built from 13 residues. Trimming removed 2 bases at V and 5 bases at J, with 9 bases between. Germline-derived CDR1 and CDR2 are ENHRY and SYGVKD. Written as DNA, the CDR3 is TGTGCCATCAGTGAGGGGAACTCGTATGGCTACACCTTC. It codes for CAISEGNSYGYTF.

For the CDR3, the DNA is TGTGCCAGCAGCTTAGGGGGCGGCAATGAGCAGTTCTTC. It yields the protein CASSLGGGNEQFF. The chain joins TRBV11-1 to TRBJ2-1; a weak D match, TRBD1 (5 bases). In germline, CDR1 is SGHAT, CDR2 FQDESV (reference sequence). The CDR3 is made up of 13 amino acids. Trimming pared 1 base from V and 6 bases from J, leaving 7 bases between.

The V call is TRBV18, the J call TRBJ1-2, with D perhaps matching TRBD1 (5 bases). The CDR3 has 15 amino acids. Germline V gene sequence: CDR1 KGHSH, CDR2 LQKENI. Trimming removed 3 bases at V and 0 bases at J, with 11 bases between. This CDR3 is CASSPGEGPNYGYTF. In nucleotides, the CDR3 is TGTGCCAGCTCACCGGGGGAGGGACCTAACTATGGCTACACCTTC.

The chain employs TRBV7-9 and TRBJ1-3; 8 nucleotides agree with TRBD1. This CDR3 has 15 residues. Per the germline V gene, CDR1 is SEHNR and CDR2 is FQNEAQ (reference sequence). J was trimmed by 6 bases and V by 2 bases; bases with no gene match: 6. The CDR3 region has the DNA TGTGCCAGCAGCTTATACCCAGGGGGCACAAACACCATATATTTT. Amino acids: CASSLYPGGTNTIYF.

This chain connects TRBV5-1 to TRBJ2-7; 9 nucleotides agree with TRBD2. CDR3 length: 14 residues. Germline V gene data show CDR1 as SGHRS and CDR2 as YFSETQ. V gave up 3 bases and J gave up 0 bases; unmatched junction bases: 1. CDR3 loop: CASSWTSASYEQYF. As DNA, the CDR3 is TGCGCCAGCAGCTGGACTAGCGCCTCCTACGAGCAGTACTTC.

This rearrangement joins TRBV15 to TRBJ2-5, with D possibly being TRBD1 (6 bases). Germline CDR1 and CDR2: LNHNV and YYDKDF (reference sequence). V lost 4 bases to trimming and J lost 0 bases, with 15 bases between them. The CDR3 length is 16 residues. CDR3 in amino acids: CATSTERGSYQETQYF. The CDR3 nucleotides are TGTGCCACCAGCACCGAAAGGGGGAGCTACCAAGAGACCCAGTACTTC.

The chain has TRBV11-2 and TRBJ2-7; D is undetermined. There are 12 residues in the CDR3. The germline gives CDR1 SGHAT, CDR2 FQNNGV. The V end lost 0 bases, the J end lost 7 bases, and 7 bases lay between the germline ends. The CDR3 sequence: CASSLDGREQYF. DNA for the CDR3: TGTGCCAGCAGCTTAGATGGCCGTGAGCAGTACTTC.